This TCR beta chain was recovered during a study of blood T cells in healthy people across ages. Investigators took 8.5 to 10 milliliters of peripheral blood from every donor. It was with a sample-barcoded 5' primer and a J-beta primer mix that a second PCR of roughly 7 to 12 cycles was run. Each of the cDNA molecules was tagged by a template-switch adaptor with 12 random nucleotides. TCRdb redid the calling of the 5' RACE reads with MiXCR, one entry per CDR3 protein. The sample holds roughly 500,000 distinct CDR3 sequences; roughly 28% are singletons and the top ten take approximately 18%. With regard to this clonotype: Its antigen is still unknown.

Overall study findings and caveats: Conclusively comparing naive with antigen-experienced cells was impossible with unsorted PBMCs. Roughly linearly, TCR beta diversity per million T cells fell as age increased.

V lost 2 bases and J lost 2, with 12 bases in between. Germline V gene data show CDR1 as SGHRS and CDR2 as YFSETQ. This CDR3 has 15 amino acids. The sequence derives from a woman between 65 and 79 years old in good health. This sequence joins TRBV5-1 and TRBJ2-3; tentative D call: TRBD2 (5 bases). Sequenced material: blood. CDR3 region: CASSFELLVTDTQYF. DNA for the CDR3: TGCGCCAGCAGCTTTGAGCTACTAGTCACAGATACGCAGTATTTT.